This TCR beta chain derives from a study of identical twins. MiXCR, applied by TCRdb to the 5' RACE reads, yields one record per CDR3 protein. The table shows 1.5 million to 2 million distinct CDR3 sequences, with more than 30% occurring only once. As to this clonotype: Its antigen remains unidentified.

Findings of the study overall: Recombination models fit unrelated individuals' TCR alpha sharing but underestimated twins'. A lower insertion count was a feature of abundant cord blood beta clonotypes, with no such feature in memory repertoires.

This TCR came from a newborn girl in good health. What was sequenced was cord blood.

The DNA of the CDR3 is TGTGCCAGCAGTGACAACGTAGGCAATGAGCAGTACTTC. Amino acids: CASSDNVGNEQYF. The chain couples TRBV6-5 to TRBJ2-5; D remains ambiguous. Trimming shortened V by 5 bases and J by 11 bases, and 18 bases separated the two germline ends. The CDR3 consists of 13 residues. Germline CDR1 is MNHEY and CDR2 is SVGAGI.